Each of the 7 T cell receptor beta chains below was sequenced from the same sample in a study of response to subunit inactivated influenza vaccine. TCRdb recomputed calls from the RT-PCR reads with MiXCR, one row per CDR3 protein. The sample comprises fewer than 350,000 distinct CDR3 sequences, 20% to 25% of which are singletons, and roughly 10% rests with the top ten. The sample in question was PBMCs from blood, obtained about 20 months after vaccination. These receptors all come from a man between 45 and 75 years old who received an inactivated influenza vaccine.

This clonotype was counted between two and nine times. The chain joins TRBV18 to TRBJ1-5; D possibly corresponds to TRBD1 (6 bases). Trimming took 4 bases from V and 2 from J, leaving 18 bases between them. This CDR3 spans 17 amino acids. CDR1 is KGHSH, CDR2 LQKENI, per germline. CDR3 region: CASSLMERAGGNQPQHF. Here the CDR3 DNA reads TGTGCCAGCTCACTTATGGAAAGAGCAGGGGGCAATCAGCCCCAGCATTTT.

Only a few counts were recorded for this clonotype. This chain connects TRBV7-8 to TRBJ1-2, with D tentatively TRBD1 (5 bases). The germline V and J ends were trimmed by 4 bases and 5 bases, with 17 bases remaining between them. The germline gives CDR1 SGHVS, CDR2 FQNEAQ. The CDR3 spans 15 residues. CDR3 DNA sequence: TGTGCCAGCAGCTCCGGACCTCCTGGGGCATATGGCTACACCTTC. Its translation is CASSSGPPGAYGYTF.

The chain carries TRBV20-1 and TRBJ2-3, with a weak D call TRBD2 (5 bases). V shed 0 bases and J shed 4 bases, with 14 bases lying between them. The CDR3 length is 15 residues. The germline gives CDR1 DFQATT, CDR2 SNEGSKA (reference sequence). The CDR3 is CSARDRGFAADTQYF. CDR3 sequence (DNA): TGCAGTGCTAGAGATCGCGGGTTTGCCGCAGATACGCAGTATTTT.

There are many counts of this clonotype. Written as DNA, the CDR3 is TGTGCCAGCAGTTACTCGCAGGGGGTGCACACTGAAGCTTTCTTT. It yields the protein CASSYSQGVHTEAFF. The chain carries TRBV6-5 and TRBJ1-1, with 7 bases aligning to TRBD1. The junction had 4 bases not matched to a gene; V was cut back by 0 bases and J by 3 bases. The CDR3 has 15 amino acids. CDR1 is MNHEY and CDR2 is SVGAGI in the germline V gene.

This chain connects TRBV28 to TRBJ1-2; D unresolved. The germline V and J ends were trimmed by 2 bases and 6 bases, with 4 bases remaining between them. The V gene's germline CDR1 is MDHEN and CDR2 SYDVKM. The CDR3 runs to 11 residues. The CDR3 protein is CASSLQNGYTF. The DNA of the CDR3 is TGTGCCAGCAGTTTACAGAATGGCTACACCTTC.

In its sample, this clonotype was seen many times. V is TRBV4-3 and J is TRBJ1-6; D is undetermined. Germline V gene data show CDR1 as LGHNA and CDR2 as YSLEER. Trimming stripped 0 bases from V and 10 bases from J, with 7 bases between. The CDR3 runs to 13 residues. Here the CDR3 reads CASSQDPLSPLHF. CDR3 nucleotides: TGCGCCAGCAGCCAAGATCCTTTATCACCCCTCCACTTT.

The genes are TRBV4-3 and TRBJ2-3; tentatively, D is TRBD1 (5 bases). V dropped 0 bases and J dropped 3 bases, with 10 bases sitting between them. Germline CDR1 reads LGHNA; CDR2 reads YSLEER. The CDR3 is 15 residues long. The CDR3 protein is CASSQEAGWTDTQYF. The CDR3 nucleotides are TGCGCCAGCAGCCAAGAGGCAGGGTGGACAGATACGCAGTATTTT.